This entry is about one T cell receptor beta chain. The CDR3 is made up of 17 amino acids. The V end was cut by 3 bases, the J end by 1 base, with 16 bases between. From germline, CDR1 is WSHSY and CDR2 SAAADI. Repertoires were generated with immunoSEQ multiplex PCR, while TCRdb's copy carries only in-frame clones and drops some. This sample has roughly 86,000 clones; just over 90% occur once, and the top ten carry roughly 3.4%. These data originate in a study of control samples from healthy donors and cancer patients. This clonotype was sampled from a woman younger than 35 in good health. The chain recombines TRBV10-2 with TRBJ1-5; D might be TRBD1 (5 bases). Specimen: blood. CDR3 nucleotide sequence: TGCGCCAGCAGTGACCCCCCAGGGATGAGGAGCAATCAGCCCCAGCATTTT. Translated: CASSDPPGMRSNQPQHF.